This paragraph reports one T cell receptor beta chain. The length of the CDR3 is 15 residues. Looked up from germline, CDR1 is KGHSH and CDR2 is LQKENI. With V trimmed by 5 bases and J by 6 bases, 8 bases remained unmatched. This entry comes from a study of cytomegalovirus exposure and HLA in healthy donors. Assay used: immunoSEQ multiplex PCR; TCRdb lists only in-frame clones, some missing. The sample lists about 110,000 clones; 88% were seen once. Sample: PBMCs. The rearrangement links TRBV18 to TRBJ2-7, with 12 bases matching TRBD2. This clonotype was obtained from a woman under 30 in good health and CMV-seropositive. CDR3 bases: TGTGCCAGCTCAGTCCCTAGCGGGGGGGCCGGCGAGCAGTACTTC. It specifies CASSVPSGGAGEQYF. Supplemented by reference TRBV18 and TRBJ2-7, the full variable domain reads NAGVMQNPRHLVRRRGQEARLRCSPMKGHSHVYWYRQLPEEGLKFMVYLQKENIIDESGMPKERFSAEFPKEGPSILRIQQVVRGDSAAYFCASSVPSGGAGEQYFGPGTRLTVT.